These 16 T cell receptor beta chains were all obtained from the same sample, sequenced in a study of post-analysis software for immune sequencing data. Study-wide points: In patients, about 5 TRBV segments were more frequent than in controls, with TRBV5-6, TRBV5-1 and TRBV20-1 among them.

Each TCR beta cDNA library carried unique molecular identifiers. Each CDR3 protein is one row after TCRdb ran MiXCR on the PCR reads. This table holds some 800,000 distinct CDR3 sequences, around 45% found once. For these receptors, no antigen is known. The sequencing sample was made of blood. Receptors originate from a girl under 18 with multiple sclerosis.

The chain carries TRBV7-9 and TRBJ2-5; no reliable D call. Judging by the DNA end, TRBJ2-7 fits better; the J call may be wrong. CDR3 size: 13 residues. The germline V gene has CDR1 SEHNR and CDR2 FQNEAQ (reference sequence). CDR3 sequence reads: CASSFTACHEQYF. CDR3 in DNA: TGTGCCAGCAGCTTCACAGCTTGCCACGAGCAGTACTTC.

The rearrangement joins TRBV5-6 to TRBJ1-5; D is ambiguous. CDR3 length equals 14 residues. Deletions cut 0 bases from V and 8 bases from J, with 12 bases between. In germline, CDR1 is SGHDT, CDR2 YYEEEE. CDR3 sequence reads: CASSLAGNLKPQHF. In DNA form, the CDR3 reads TGTGCCAGCAGCTTGGCCGGGAATCTTAAGCCCCAGCATTTT.

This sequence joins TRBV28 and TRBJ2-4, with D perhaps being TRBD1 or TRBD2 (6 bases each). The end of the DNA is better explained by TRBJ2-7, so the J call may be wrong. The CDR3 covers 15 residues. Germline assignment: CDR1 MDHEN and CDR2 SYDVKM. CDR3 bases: TGTGCCAGCACCCTAGGGGGGACCCAGACCTACGAGCAGTACTTC. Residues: CASTLGGTQTYEQYF.

CDR3 sequence reads: CASSWDRGPGTNEKLFF. CDR3 in DNA: TGTGCCAGCAGCTGGGACAGGGGGCCGGGAACTAATGAAAAACTGTTTTTT. The V gene is TRBV5-6, the J gene TRBJ1-4; TRBD1 aligns across 12 bases. Germline trimming cut 3 bases from V and 1 base from J; bases unmatched to any gene: 4. The CDR3 consists of 17 residues. Per the germline V gene, CDR1 is SGHDT and CDR2 is YYEEEE.

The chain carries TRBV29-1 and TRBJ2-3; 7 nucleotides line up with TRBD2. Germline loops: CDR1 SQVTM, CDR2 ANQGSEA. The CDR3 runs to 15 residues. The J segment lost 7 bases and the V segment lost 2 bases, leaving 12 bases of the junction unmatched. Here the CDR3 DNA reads TGCAGCGTTGAACTAAGGGCGGGAGCGAGCCATACGCAGTATTTT. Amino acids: CSVELRAGASHTQYF.

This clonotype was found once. CDR3 loop: CASSLWGRADNEQFF. Here the CDR3 DNA reads TGTGCCAGCAGCTTATGGGGGAGGGCGGATAATGAGCAGTTCTTC. The chain uses TRBV7-9 and TRBJ2-1, with 7 positions matching TRBD2. Germline assignment: CDR1 SEHNR and CDR2 FQNEAQ (reference sequence). V was pared by 2 bases and J by 7 bases, with 8 bases of the junction left unmatched. This CDR3 region has 15 residues.

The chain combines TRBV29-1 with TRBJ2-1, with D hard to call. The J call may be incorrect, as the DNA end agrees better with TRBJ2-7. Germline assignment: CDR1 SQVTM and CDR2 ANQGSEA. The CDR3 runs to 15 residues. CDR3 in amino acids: CSVVLLDRGLNEQYF. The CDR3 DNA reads TGCAGCGTTGTACTGCTAGATAGAGGCCTCAATGAGCAGTACTTC.

Written as DNA, the CDR3 is TGTGCCAGCAGCCCGTCGGTGGCCGTGGCAGGGACATCTAACTATGGCTACACCTTC. This sequence encodes CASSPSVAVAGTSNYGYTF. The chain employs TRBV6-4 and TRBJ1-2, with D possibly matching TRBD1 (6 bases). CDR1 MRHNA and CDR2 SNTAGT come from the germline V gene. CDR3 length: 19 residues. Trimming stripped 6 bases from V and 0 bases from J, with 26 bases between.

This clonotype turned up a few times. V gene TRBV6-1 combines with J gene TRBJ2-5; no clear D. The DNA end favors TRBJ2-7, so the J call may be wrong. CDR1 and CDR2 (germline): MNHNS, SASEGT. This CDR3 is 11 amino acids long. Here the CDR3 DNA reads TGTGCCAGCAGCAACCCGGGCGAGCAGTACTTC. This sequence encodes CASSNPGEQYF.

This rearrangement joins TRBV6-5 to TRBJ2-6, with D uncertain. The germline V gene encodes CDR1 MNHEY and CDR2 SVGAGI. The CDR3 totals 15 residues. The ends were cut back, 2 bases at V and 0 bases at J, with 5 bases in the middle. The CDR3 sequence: CASSYEPSGANVLTF. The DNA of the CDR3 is TGTGCCAGCAGTTACGAGCCCTCTGGGGCCAACGTCCTGACTTTC.

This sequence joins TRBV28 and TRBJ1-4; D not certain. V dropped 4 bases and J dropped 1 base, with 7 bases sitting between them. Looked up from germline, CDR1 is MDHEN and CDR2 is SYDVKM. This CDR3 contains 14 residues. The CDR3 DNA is TGTGCCAGCAGTTCCGACGGAACTAATGAAAAACTGTTTTTT. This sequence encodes CASSSDGTNEKLFF. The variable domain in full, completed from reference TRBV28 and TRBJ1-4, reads DVKVTQSSRYLVKRTGEKVFLECVQDMDHENMFWYRQDPGLGLRLIYFSYDVKMKEKGDIPEGYSVSREKKERFSLILESASTNQTSMYLCASSSDGTNEKLFFGSGTQLSVL.

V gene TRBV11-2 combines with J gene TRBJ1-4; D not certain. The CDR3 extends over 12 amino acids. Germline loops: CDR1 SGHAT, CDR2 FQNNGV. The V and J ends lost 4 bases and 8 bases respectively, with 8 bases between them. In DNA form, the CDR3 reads TGTGCCAGCAGCTATTATGGGGAAAAACTGTTTTTT. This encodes CASSYYGEKLFF.

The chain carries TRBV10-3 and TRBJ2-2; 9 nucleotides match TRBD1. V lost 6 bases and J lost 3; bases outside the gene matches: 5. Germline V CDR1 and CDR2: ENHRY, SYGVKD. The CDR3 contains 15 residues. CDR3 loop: CAIRGTGWDTGELFF. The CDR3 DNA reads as TGTGCCATCAGGGGGACAGGGTGGGACACCGGGGAGCTGTTTTTT.

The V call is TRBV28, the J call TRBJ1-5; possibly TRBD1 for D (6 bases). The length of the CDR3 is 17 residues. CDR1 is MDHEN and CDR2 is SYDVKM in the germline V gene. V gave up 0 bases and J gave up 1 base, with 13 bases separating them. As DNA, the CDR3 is TGTGCCAGCAGTTTATGGGCAGGGGCAGGAAGCAATCAGCCCCAGCATTTT. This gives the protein CASSLWAGAGSNQPQHF.

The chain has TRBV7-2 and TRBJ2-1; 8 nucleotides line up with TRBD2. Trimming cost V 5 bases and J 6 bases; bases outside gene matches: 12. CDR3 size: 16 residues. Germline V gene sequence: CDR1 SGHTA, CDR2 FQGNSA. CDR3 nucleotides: TGTGCCAGCAGCGCTGATCCCGGGACTAGACCCAATGAGCAGTTCTTC. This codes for CASSADPGTRPNEQFF. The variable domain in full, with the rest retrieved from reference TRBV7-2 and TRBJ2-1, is GAGVSQSPSNKVTEKGKDVELRCDPISGHTALYWYRQSLGQGLEFLIYFQGNSAPDKSGLPSDRFSAERTGGSVSTLTIQRTQQEDSAVYLCASSADPGTRPNEQFFGPGTRLTVL.

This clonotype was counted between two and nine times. CDR3 region: CASSDVGTGVYHEQYF. In DNA form, the CDR3 reads TGTGCCAGCAGTGATGTCGGGACAGGGGTCTACCACGAGCAGTACTTC. The V gene is TRBV6-4, the J gene TRBJ2-5, with 10 bases fitting TRBD1. The tail of the sequence fits TRBJ2-7 better, so the J call may be wrong. The length of the CDR3 is 16 residues. Germline assignment: CDR1 MRHNA and CDR2 SNTAGT.